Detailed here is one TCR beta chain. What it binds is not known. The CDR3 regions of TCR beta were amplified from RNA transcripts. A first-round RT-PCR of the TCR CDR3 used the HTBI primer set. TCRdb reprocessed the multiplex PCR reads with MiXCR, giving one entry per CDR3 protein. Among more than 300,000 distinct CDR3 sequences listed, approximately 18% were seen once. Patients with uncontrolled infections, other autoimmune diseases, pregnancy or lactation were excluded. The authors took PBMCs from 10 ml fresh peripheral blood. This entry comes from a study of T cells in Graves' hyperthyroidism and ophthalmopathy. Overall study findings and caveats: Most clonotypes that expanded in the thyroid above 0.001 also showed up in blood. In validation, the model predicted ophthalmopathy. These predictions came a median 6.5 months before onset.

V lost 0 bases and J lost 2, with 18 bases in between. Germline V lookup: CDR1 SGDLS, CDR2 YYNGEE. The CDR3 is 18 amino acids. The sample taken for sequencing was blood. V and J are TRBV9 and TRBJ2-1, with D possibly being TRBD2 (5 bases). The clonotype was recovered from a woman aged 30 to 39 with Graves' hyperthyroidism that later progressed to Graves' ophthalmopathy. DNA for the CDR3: TGTGCCAGCAGCGTAGGATGGTCACGGGGAGAAACCTACAATGAGCAGTTCTTC. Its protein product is CASSVGWSRGETYNEQFF.